This entry lists 4 T cell receptor beta chains sequenced from one sample in a study of T cells after yellow fever vaccination. TCRdb analysed the 5' RACE reads with MiXCR anew, one entry per CDR3 protein. The sample lists 300,000 to 450,000 distinct CDR3 sequences; 8.1% were seen once. The sample consisted of PBMCs, taken 45 days after the first yellow fever vaccination. Receptor source: a man aged 18 to 30 who received the YFV17D yellow fever vaccine.

This chain links TRBV20-1 with TRBJ1-5; D remains unclear. The CDR3 consists of 15 residues. Germline V gene sequence: CDR1 DFQATT, CDR2 SNEGSKA (reference sequence). The ends were cut back, 1 base at V and 0 bases at J, with 10 bases in the middle. CDR3 in DNA: TGCAGTGCTAGAGGGAGTGACTATAGCAATCAGCCCCAGCATTTT. Translation gives CSARGSDYSNQPQHF.

This clonotype was seen more than once but under ten times. The genes are TRBV18 and TRBJ1-5; D unresolved. This CDR3 is built from 16 residues. Germline-derived CDR1 and CDR2 are KGHSH and LQKENI. Trimming stripped 3 bases from V and 2 bases from J, with 14 bases between. The CDR3 reads CASSPLHGRGNQPQHF. CDR3 nucleotides: TGTGCCAGCTCACCTCTACACGGACGGGGCAATCAGCCCCAGCATTTT.

V is TRBV20-1 and J is TRBJ1-2, with unresolved D. The CDR3 is 14 residues long. Looked up from germline, CDR1 is DFQATT and CDR2 is SNEGSKA (reference sequence). V lost 0 bases and J lost 1, with 9 bases in between. DNA for the CDR3: TGCAGTGCTAGAGAGTTGGAGAATAACTATGGCTACACCTTC. This codes for CSARELENNYGYTF.

This clonotype came up a few times. This chain links TRBV30 with TRBJ1-4; 8 bases map to TRBD1. Germline V lookup: CDR1 GTSNPN, CDR2 SVGIG (reference sequence). CDR3 length: 14 amino acids. Losses at the gene ends were 8 bases for V and 7 bases for J; bases not matched to a gene: 12. The CDR3 reads CAGDGGQGVEKLFF. CDR3 in DNA: TGTGCCGGCGATGGAGGACAGGGTGTTGAAAAACTGTTTTTT.